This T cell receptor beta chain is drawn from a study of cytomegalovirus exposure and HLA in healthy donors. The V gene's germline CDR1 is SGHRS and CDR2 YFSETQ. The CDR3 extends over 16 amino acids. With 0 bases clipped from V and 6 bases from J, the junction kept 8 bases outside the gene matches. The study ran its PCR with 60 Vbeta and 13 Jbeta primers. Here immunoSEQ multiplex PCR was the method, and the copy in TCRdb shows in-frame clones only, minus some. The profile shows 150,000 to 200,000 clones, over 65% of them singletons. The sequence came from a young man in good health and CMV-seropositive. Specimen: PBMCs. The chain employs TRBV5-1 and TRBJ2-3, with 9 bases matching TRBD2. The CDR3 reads CASSLVLREGKDTQYF. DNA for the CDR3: TGCGCCAGCAGCTTGGTGTTGCGGGAGGGCAAGGATACGCAGTATTTT. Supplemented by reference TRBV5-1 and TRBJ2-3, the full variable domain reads KAGVTQTPRYLIKTRGQQVTLSCSPISGHRSVSWYQQTPGQGLQFLFEYFSETQRNKGNFPGRFSGRQFSNSRSEMNVSTLELGDSALYLCASSLVLREGKDTQYFGPGTRLTVL.